This TCR beta chain was recovered during a study of blood T cells in healthy people across ages. Combining a sample-barcoded 5' primer with a J-beta primer mix, a second PCR ran for roughly 7 to 12 cycles. Every cDNA molecule carried a tag from a template-switch adaptor bearing 12 random nucleotides. In TCRdb, the 5' RACE reads were re-called with MiXCR into one record per CDR3 protein. The sample has 600,000 to 900,000 distinct CDR3 sequences, around 25% seen once. The CDR3 length is 14 residues. CDR1 and CDR2 from the germline V gene are MNHEY and SVGAGI. V was pared by 4 bases and J by 5 bases, with 14 bases between. This clonotype was seen only a few times. This same sample was also part of a study on T cells of mothers and their children.

The chain joins TRBV6-5 to TRBJ2-5; D might be TRBD1 (6 bases). Sequenced: blood. The receptor was isolated from a boy between 5 and 17 years old in good health. The CDR3 spells CASSSPGVWETQYF. CDR3 nucleotide sequence: TGTGCCAGCAGTTCCCCAGGGGTTTGGGAGACCCAGTACTTC.